A single sample gave rise to the 14 T cell receptor beta chains below, sequenced in a study of cytomegalovirus exposure and HLA in healthy donors. It was with 60 Vbeta and 13 Jbeta primers that the PCR ran. Produced via immunoSEQ multiplex PCR; TCRdb's table is partial and in-frame only. There are around 110,000 clones in the sample, with approximately 3.7% held by the top ten. What was sequenced was PBMCs. These receptors were obtained from a man between 25 and 39 years old in good health and CMV-seronegative.

The chain combines TRBV6-5 with TRBJ2-7; TRBD1 aligns across 8 bases. The CDR3 has 14 residues. The V gene end was trimmed by 7 bases and the J gene end by 6 bases; junction bases not matched to a gene: 11. CDR1 and CDR2 (germline): MNHEY, SVGAGI. CDR3 in DNA: TGTGCCAGCACCCTCGGACAGGGAGTGGGCGAGCAGTACTTC. It specifies CASTLGQGVGEQYF.

The rearrangement joins TRBV6-6 to TRBJ2-3; D perhaps matches TRBD1 (6 bases). The germline CDR1 and CDR2 sequences are MNHNY and SVGAGI (reference sequence). With 8 bases removed from V and 4 bases from J, the gap between germline ends came to 19 bases. CDR3 size: 15 residues. The CDR3 DNA follows: TGTGCCAGCGGACAGCGAGCCCGGGGAGCAGATACGCAGTATTTT. Translating it yields CASGQRARGADTQYF.

CDR3: CASSLRTGNLDNYGYTF. In DNA form, the CDR3 reads TGTGCCAGTAGCCTTAGGACAGGGAACCTTGATAACTATGGCTACACCTTC. The gene calls are TRBV19 and TRBJ1-2; 8 bases are a match to TRBD1. The CDR3 runs to 17 residues. The J segment lost 1 base and the V segment lost 6 bases, leaving 13 bases of the junction unmatched. Germline assignment: CDR1 LNHDA and CDR2 SQIVND (reference sequence).

This sequence joins TRBV7-2 and TRBJ2-1; 7 positions match TRBD2. This CDR3 has 15 amino acids. V trimming: 0 bases; J trimming: 3 bases; junction bases outside the gene matches: 2. Germline CDR1 and CDR2: SGHTA and FQGNSA. CDR3 bases: TGTGCCAGCAGCTTAGCGGCGGGGGACTACAATGAGCAGTTCTTC. Its protein is CASSLAAGDYNEQFF.

The genes are TRBV28 and TRBJ2-1; TRBD1 matches at 7 bases. This CDR3 has 14 residues. With V trimmed by 3 bases and J by 5 bases, 4 bases remained unmatched. The V gene's germline CDR1 is MDHEN and CDR2 SYDVKM. CDR3 nucleotide sequence: TGTGCCAGCAGTTTTTCGGACAGGCACAATGAGCAGTTCTTC. It specifies CASSFSDRHNEQFF.

This sequence joins TRBV30 and TRBJ2-7, with 9 bases fitting TRBD1. The CDR3 contains 13 residues. The V and J ends lost 2 bases and 6 bases, in that order; junction bases with no gene match: 5. Per germline, CDR1 GTSNPN and CDR2 SVGIG (reference sequence). In DNA, the CDR3 is TGTGCCTGGAGTTTCGACAGGGGGATCGAGCAGTACTTC. This codes for CAWSFDRGIEQYF.

The rearrangement links TRBV11-2 to TRBJ2-7; 14 bases agree with TRBD2. V shed 4 bases, J shed 4 bases, and the junction held 3 bases outside the gene matches. This CDR3 is built from 15 residues. CDR1 and CDR2 from the germline V gene are SGHAT and FQNNGV. DNA of the CDR3: TGTGCCAGCAGCTGGGGACTAGCGGGGGAGTACGAGCAGTACTTC. Its translation: CASSWGLAGEYEQYF.

This rearrangement joins TRBV6-4 to TRBJ2-3; 13 bases match TRBD2. The CDR3 is made up of 16 amino acids. The junction had 4 bases not matched to a gene; V was cut back by 5 bases and J by 2 bases. CDR1 and CDR2 (germline): MRHNA, SNTAGT. The CDR3 reads CASSPGTSGATDTQYF. CDR3 DNA sequence: TGTGCCAGCAGTCCCGGGACTAGCGGGGCCACAGATACGCAGTATTTT.

This chain links TRBV2 with TRBJ1-1; no reliable D call. The V and J ends lost 4 bases and 7 bases respectively, with 7 bases between them. The germline gives CDR1 SNHLY, CDR2 FYNNEI. This CDR3 is 11 amino acids long. The CDR3 bases are TGTGCCAGCAGTGTTCAGGTTGAAGCTTTCTTT. Translated, it gives CASSVQVEAFF.

V usage is TRBV5-4 and J usage is TRBJ1-6; TRBD1 is a possible D gene (5 bases). Trimming stripped 0 bases from V and 0 bases from J, with 7 bases between. CDR1 and CDR2 (germline): SGHNT, YYREEE (reference sequence). CDR3 size: 16 residues. The CDR3 DNA follows: TGTGCCAGCAGCTTGGGGGGGGTCTCCTATAATTCACCCCTCCACTTT. The encoded protein is CASSLGGVSYNSPLHF.

The chain is built from TRBV5-1 and TRBJ2-3; TRBD2 aligns across 10 bases. V trimming: 5 bases; J trimming: 3 bases; junction bases outside the gene matches: 6. This CDR3 contains 15 residues. CDR1 is SGHRS, CDR2 YFSETQ, per germline. The CDR3 DNA reads as TGCGCCAGCAGGCTAGCGGGGGATCTGACAGATACGCAGTATTTT. This translates into CASRLAGDLTDTQYF.

V and J are TRBV5-4 and TRBJ1-1; 9 nucleotides line up with TRBD1. J lost 6 bases, V lost 0 bases, and 6 bases had no gene match. CDR1 is SGHNT and CDR2 is YYREEE in the germline V gene (reference sequence). This CDR3 comprises 15 residues. The CDR3, as DNA: TGTGCCAGCAGCTTGGAGACAGGGGGAAGATCTGAAGCTTTCTTT. Its translation: CASSLETGGRSEAFF.

The chain uses TRBV5-4 and TRBJ1-2; TRBD1 matches 9 bases. The junction had 4 bases not matched to a gene; V was cut back by 4 bases and J by 6 bases. The CDR3 length is 13 residues. Germline V gives CDR1 SGHNT, CDR2 YYREEE (reference sequence). In nucleotides, the CDR3 is TGTGCCAGCAGCCGGACAGGGGAGGATGGCTACACCTTC. This sequence encodes CASSRTGEDGYTF. Filled out from reference TRBV5-4 and TRBJ1-2, the complete variable domain reads ETGVTQSPTHLIKTRGQQVTLRCSSQSGHNTVSWYQQALGQGPQFIFQYYREEENGRGNFPPRFSGLQFPNYSSELNVNALELDDSALYLCASSRTGEDGYTFGSGTRLTVV.

The V gene is TRBV7-9, the J gene TRBJ2-3; 8 nucleotides agree with TRBD2. CDR1 is SEHNR and CDR2 is FQNEAQ in the germline V gene (reference sequence). The trim removed 1 base at V and 1 base at J, leaving 4 bases unmatched. This CDR3 has 16 amino acids. This chain's CDR3 is CASSLGTAGGTDTQYF. In nucleotides, the CDR3 is TGTGCCAGCAGCTTAGGTACAGCGGGGGGCACAGATACGCAGTATTTT.